Listed below are T cell receptor beta chains from one sample, sequenced in a study of blood T cell repertoires in COVID-19. Here immunoSEQ multiplex PCR was the method, and the copy in TCRdb shows in-frame clones only, minus some. The repertoire holds fewer than 120,000 clones, with over 65% as singletons. The material sequenced was peripheral blood. Receptors were obtained from a woman at least 80 years old with acute or convalescent COVID-19. CDR3s include the opening cysteine and the closing phenylalanine or tryptophan.

j_gene: TRBJ2-7
v_gene: TRBV6-5
CDR3aa: CASSPLTVPYEQYF

j_gene: TRBJ2-3
v_gene: TRBV2
CDR3aa: CASRGQGGDTQYF

j_gene: TRBJ2-5
v_gene: TRBV7-2
CDR3aa: CASSFTGRGTQYF

j_gene: TRBJ2-7
v_gene: TRBV6-6
CDR3aa: CASNPGNNYEQYF

j_gene: TRBJ1-3
v_gene: TRBV30
CDR3aa: CAWRSGSGNTIYF

j_gene: TRBJ1-1
v_gene: TRBV7-9
CDR3aa: CASSTDRNTEAFF

j_gene: TRBJ2-1
v_gene: TRBV5-1
CDR3aa: CASSDGTVYNEQFF

j_gene: TRBJ1-4
v_gene: TRBV6-5
CDR3aa: CASGQGRATNEKLFF

j_gene: TRBJ2-7
v_gene: TRBV13
CDR3aa: CASSLMQRAALGEQYF

j_gene: TRBJ2-1
v_gene: TRBV2
CDR3aa: CASAQSSYNEQFF

j_gene: TRBJ1-4
v_gene: TRBV7-9
CDR3aa: CASSLPLTNEKLFF

j_gene: TRBJ2-7
v_gene: TRBV5-5
CDR3aa: CASSLVLDRATYEQYF

j_gene: TRBJ1-2
v_gene: TRBV5-1
CDR3aa: CASSPGTLNYGYTF

j_gene: TRBJ1-2
v_gene: TRBV3-1/TRBV3-2
CDR3aa: CASSPGGSGYTF

j_gene: TRBJ1-1
v_gene: TRBV19
CDR3aa: CASSIEVGTEAFF

j_gene: TRBJ2-2
v_gene: TRBV4-2
CDR3aa: CASSGTGGNTGELFF

j_gene: TRBJ2-5
v_gene: TRBV7-3
CDR3aa: CASSRTGGRETQYF

j_gene: TRBJ2-3
v_gene: TRBV19
CDR3aa: CASSIPGSDTQYF

j_gene: TRBJ1-3
v_gene: TRBV7-4
CDR3aa: CASSPDRRCTIYF

j_gene: TRBJ1-5
v_gene: TRBV27
CDR3aa: CASQRYQPQHF

j_gene: TRBJ2-7
v_gene: TRBV6-5
CDR3aa: CASSYSPGTRLLQYF

j_gene: TRBJ1-1
v_gene: TRBV28
CDR3aa: CASRPGGAEAFF

j_gene: TRBJ1-1
v_gene: TRBV4-2
CDR3aa: CASSQRGPNTEAFF

j_gene: TRBJ2-3
v_gene: TRBV7-9
CDR3aa: CASSLVLATTDTQYF

j_gene: TRBJ1-1
v_gene: TRBV11-2
CDR3aa: CASSLSGGTEAFF

j_gene: TRBJ1-5
v_gene: TRBV6-5
CDR3aa: CASRSEPILSQPQHF

j_gene: TRBJ1-5
v_gene: TRBV2
CDR3aa: CASSGSPPGQPQHF

j_gene: TRBJ2-7
v_gene: TRBV20-1
CDR3aa: CSASSIGTGLYEQYF

j_gene: TRBJ1-2
v_gene: TRBV5-1
CDR3aa: CASSPGQLNGYTF

j_gene: TRBJ2-1
v_gene: TRBV3-1/TRBV3-2
CDR3aa: CASSHSGEGQFF

j_gene: TRBJ2-2
v_gene: TRBV27
CDR3aa: CASSLRGNTGELFF

j_gene: TRBJ1-2
v_gene: TRBV7-2
CDR3aa: CASSQDRDYGYTF

j_gene: TRBJ2-3
v_gene: TRBV2
CDR3aa: CASSGGPEGADTQYF

j_gene: TRBJ2-3
v_gene: TRBV7-2
CDR3aa: CASSRGQTSTDTQYF

j_gene: TRBJ2-3
v_gene: TRBV5-1
CDR3aa: CASSLVATSGVDTQYF

j_gene: TRBJ1-1
v_gene: TRBV6-5
CDR3aa: CASSQRTGALGEAFF

j_gene: TRBJ1-1
v_gene: TRBV18
CDR3aa: CASSPRTGQEAFF

j_gene: TRBJ1-2
v_gene: TRBV7-2
CDR3aa: CASSSGQGYGYTF

j_gene: TRBJ2-3
v_gene: TRBV30
CDR3aa: CAWKNPGGGTDTQYF

j_gene: TRBJ1-1
v_gene: TRBV29-1
CDR3aa: CSAAPAGARVGTEAFF

j_gene: TRBJ2-7
v_gene: TRBV6-6
CDR3aa: CASKGGLVYEQYF

j_gene: TRBJ2-7
v_gene: TRBV29-1
CDR3aa: CSVGRQGDEQYF